This TCR beta chain was sequenced for a study of T cell changes during pregnancy in multiple sclerosis. The J segment lost 7 bases and the V segment lost 6 bases, leaving 9 bases of the junction unmatched. Germline V gives CDR1 MNHNS, CDR2 SASEGT. CDR3 length: 13 amino acids. Only in-frame clones appear in the TCRdb table, and some are missing; sequencing was by immunoSEQ multiplex PCR. Of about 88,000 clones listed, about 92% are singletons. The sequence was obtained from a female donor with multiple sclerosis, enrolled in a pregnancy study. The source material was peripheral blood, sampled in the first trimester of pregnancy. V gene TRBV6-1 combines with J gene TRBJ2-7, with 7 bases fitting TRBD2. CDR3 in DNA: TGTGCCAGCAGAGACTCCGGGGGGAATGAGCAGTACTTC. Encoded protein: CASRDSGGNEQYF.